The sequence of this T cell receptor (beta chain) was determined in a study of blood T cell repertoires in COVID-19. Turning to the study itself: Researchers got acute and convalescent COVID-19 samples from the United States, Italy and Spain. PBMCs, B-cell-depleted T cells, or T cells provided the cDNA or gDNA that made up the material.

As originally analysed: Reference gene primers were amplified, and this amplification served to estimate nucleated cell counts. Here immunoSEQ multiplex PCR was the method, and the copy in TCRdb shows in-frame clones only, minus some. Clonal size and the V and J genes are those of that table, whereas D and trimming came from the DNA. The sample has 150,000 or so clones; 86% are singletons. The specimen was peripheral blood. This sequence originates from a woman aged 55-70 years with acute or convalescent COVID-19.

The DNA of the CDR3 is TGTGCCAGCAGCTCAGGGACAGAAAACATTCAGTACTTC. This gives the protein CASSSGTENIQYF. The rearrangement joins TRBV5-4 to TRBJ2-4; TRBD1 matches 7 bases. CDR3 length: 13 residues. The V gene end was trimmed by 3 bases and the J gene end by 5 bases; junction bases not matched to a gene: 2. Germline CDR1 reads SGHNT; CDR2 reads YYREEE (reference sequence).